This T cell receptor beta chain was sequenced in a study of PD-1 blockade in mismatch repair-deficient tumors. Across the study: Patients had about a dozen mismatch repair-deficient cancer types and were previously treated and progressing.

The protocol was immunoSEQ multiplex PCR, while the TCRdb copy is restricted to in-frame clones and leaves out a portion. The data hold about 15,000 clones, with approximately 84% observed a single time. The germline gives CDR1 MDHEN, CDR2 SYDVKM. V was shortened by 6 bases and J by 0 bases, with 6 bases between the two germline ends. CDR3 length: 13 amino acids. Sequenced here: PBMCs, sampled before pembrolizumab treatment. The origin of this receptor is an adult with mismatch repair-deficient cancer. The chain couples TRBV28 to TRBJ1-3; D is unresolved. The DNA for the CDR3 is TGTGCCAGCAGGTTCCCCTCTGGAAACACCATATATTTT. Translating it yields CASRFPSGNTIYF.